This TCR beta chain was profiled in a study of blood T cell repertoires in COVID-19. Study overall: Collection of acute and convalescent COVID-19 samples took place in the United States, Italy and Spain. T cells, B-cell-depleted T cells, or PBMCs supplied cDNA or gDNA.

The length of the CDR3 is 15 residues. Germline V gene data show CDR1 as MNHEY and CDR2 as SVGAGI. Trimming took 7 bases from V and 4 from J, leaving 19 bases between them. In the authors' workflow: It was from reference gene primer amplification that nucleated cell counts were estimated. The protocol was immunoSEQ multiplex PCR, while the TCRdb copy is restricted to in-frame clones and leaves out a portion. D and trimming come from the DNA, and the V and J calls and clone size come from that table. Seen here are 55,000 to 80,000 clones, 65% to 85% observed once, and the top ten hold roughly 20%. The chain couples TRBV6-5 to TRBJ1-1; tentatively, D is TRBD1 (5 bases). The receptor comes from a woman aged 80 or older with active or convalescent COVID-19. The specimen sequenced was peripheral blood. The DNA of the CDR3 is TGTGCCAGCACCCCCCGGGGGGAAACGGGCACTGAAGCTTTCTTT. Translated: CASTPRGETGTEAFF.